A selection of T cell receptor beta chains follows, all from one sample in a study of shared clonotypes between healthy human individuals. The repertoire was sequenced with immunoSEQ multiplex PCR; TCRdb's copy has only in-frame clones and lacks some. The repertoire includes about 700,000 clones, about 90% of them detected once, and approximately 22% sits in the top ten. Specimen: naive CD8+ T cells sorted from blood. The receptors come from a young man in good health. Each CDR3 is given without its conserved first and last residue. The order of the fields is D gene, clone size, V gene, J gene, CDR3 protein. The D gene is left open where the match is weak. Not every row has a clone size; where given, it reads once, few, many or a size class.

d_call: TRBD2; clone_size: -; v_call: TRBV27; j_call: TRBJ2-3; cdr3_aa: ASSLAHALAGESNTQY
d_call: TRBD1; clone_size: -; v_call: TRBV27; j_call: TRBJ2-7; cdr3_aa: ASSFTGEQGYEQY
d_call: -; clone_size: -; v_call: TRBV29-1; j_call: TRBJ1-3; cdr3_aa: SVWGASGNTIY
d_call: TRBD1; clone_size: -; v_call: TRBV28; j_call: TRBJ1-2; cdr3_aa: ASSLSRLDRGGFGNYGYT
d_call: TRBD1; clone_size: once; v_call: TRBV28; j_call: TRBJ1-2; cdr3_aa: ASLEQGAYGYT
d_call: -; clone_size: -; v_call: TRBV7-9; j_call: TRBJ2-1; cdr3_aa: ASSPVGGLQLNEQF
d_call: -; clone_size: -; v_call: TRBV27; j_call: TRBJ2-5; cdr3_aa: ASSLSPGLMETQY
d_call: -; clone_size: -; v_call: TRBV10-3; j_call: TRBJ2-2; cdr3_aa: AISEGHTNTGELF
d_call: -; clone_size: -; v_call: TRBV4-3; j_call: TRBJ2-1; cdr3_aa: ASSQFLERPYNEQF
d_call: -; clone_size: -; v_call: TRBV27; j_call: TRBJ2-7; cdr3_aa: ASSFASGVYEQY
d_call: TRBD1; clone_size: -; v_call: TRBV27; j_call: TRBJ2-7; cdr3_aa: ASSLSIGQGTYEQY
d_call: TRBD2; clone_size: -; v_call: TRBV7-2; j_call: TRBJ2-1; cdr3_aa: ASSLGLAGYEQF
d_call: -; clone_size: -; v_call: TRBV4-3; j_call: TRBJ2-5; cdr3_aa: ASSQNQGEETQY
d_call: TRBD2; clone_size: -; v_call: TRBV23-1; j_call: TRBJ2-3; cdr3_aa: ASSLGLAGTPDTQY
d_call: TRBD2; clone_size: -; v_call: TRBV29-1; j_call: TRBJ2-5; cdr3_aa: SVVVAGDQETQY
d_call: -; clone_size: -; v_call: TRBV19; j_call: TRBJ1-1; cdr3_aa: ASSIQEGPPLWEAF
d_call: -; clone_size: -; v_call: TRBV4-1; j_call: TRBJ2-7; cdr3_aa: ASSQVSGANYEQY
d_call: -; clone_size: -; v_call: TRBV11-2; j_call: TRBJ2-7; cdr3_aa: ASSLEVSYEQY
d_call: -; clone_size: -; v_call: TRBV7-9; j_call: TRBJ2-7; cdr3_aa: ASSRRDRYAYEQY
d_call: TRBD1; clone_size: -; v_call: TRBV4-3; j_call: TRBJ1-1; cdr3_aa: ASNHRGLTEAF
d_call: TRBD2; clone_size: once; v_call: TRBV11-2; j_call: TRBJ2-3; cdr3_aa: ASSFDGLAGESNTDTQY
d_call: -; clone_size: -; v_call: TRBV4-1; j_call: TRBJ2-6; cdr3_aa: ASSQDPGANVLT
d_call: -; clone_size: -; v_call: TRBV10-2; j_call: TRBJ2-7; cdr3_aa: ASSLQGYSYEQY
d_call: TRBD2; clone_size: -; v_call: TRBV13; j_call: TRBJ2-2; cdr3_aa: ASSATLAGGFTGELF
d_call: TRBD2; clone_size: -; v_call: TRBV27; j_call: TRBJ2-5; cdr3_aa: ASGAGTSGSVQY
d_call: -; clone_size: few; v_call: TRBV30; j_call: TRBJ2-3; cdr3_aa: AWMAGGSMTDTQY
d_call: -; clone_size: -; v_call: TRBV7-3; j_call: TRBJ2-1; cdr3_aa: ASSLNSGGFYNEQF
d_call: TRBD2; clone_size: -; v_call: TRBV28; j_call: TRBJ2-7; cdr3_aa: ASSHGLAGAGEQY
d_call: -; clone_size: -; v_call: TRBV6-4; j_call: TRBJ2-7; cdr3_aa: ASEPDGQFYEQY
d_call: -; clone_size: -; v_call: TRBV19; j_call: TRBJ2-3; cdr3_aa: ASSSGVFRTDTQY
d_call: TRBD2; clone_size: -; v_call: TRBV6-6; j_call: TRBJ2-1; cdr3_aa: ASSYGLAGNEQF
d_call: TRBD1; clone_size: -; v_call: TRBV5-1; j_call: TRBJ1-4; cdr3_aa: ASSQRGPEATNEKLF
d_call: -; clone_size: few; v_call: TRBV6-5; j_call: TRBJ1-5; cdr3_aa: ASRKYRDNQPQH
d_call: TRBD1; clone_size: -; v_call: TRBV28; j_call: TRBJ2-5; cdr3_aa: ASSPRDRGRETQY
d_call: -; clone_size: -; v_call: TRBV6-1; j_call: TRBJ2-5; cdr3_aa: ASSESKQETQY
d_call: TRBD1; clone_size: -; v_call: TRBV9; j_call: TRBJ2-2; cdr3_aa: ASRGTGGTGELF
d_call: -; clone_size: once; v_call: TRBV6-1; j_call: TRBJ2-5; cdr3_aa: ASSEREGYETQY